This entry concerns a single TCR beta chain. Its antigen is currently unknown. This entry belongs to a study of beta chain features in type 1 diabetes. Study-level findings and limits: Significant though moderate, a shortening of TCRB CDR3s appeared in all four CD4+ subsets of Type 1 diabetes patients.

Expressed TCRB transcripts were sequenced after all isolated RNA was converted to cDNA. The repertoire was sequenced with immunoSEQ multiplex PCR; TCRdb's copy has only in-frame clones and lacks some. The sample has 640,000 or so clones, around an eighth seen once; the top ten hold 0.02% to 0.025%. CDR3 length: 12 amino acids. V lost 0 bases and J 4 bases, leaving 2 bases between the germline ends. Germline CDR1 and CDR2: MDHEN and SYDVKM. This sequence originates from a man between 18 and 35 years old with type 1 diabetes. The rearrangement uses TRBV28 and TRBJ2-3, with D uncertain. The material sequenced was naive CD4+ T cells from blood. CDR3 in amino acids: CASSLWADTQYF. In DNA form, the CDR3 reads TGTGCCAGCAGTTTATGGGCAGATACGCAGTATTTT.